This is a list of T cell receptor beta chains from one sample in a study of beta chain features in type 1 diabetes. The method was immunoSEQ multiplex PCR; TCRdb's version includes in-frame clones alone and lacks a portion of them. Of about 360,000 clones in the sample, about 12% are singletons; the top ten hold around 0.02%. Sequences were obtained from naive CD4+ T cells from blood. Receptors originate from a man aged 18-30 years in good health. The CDR3 runs from the conserved cysteine through the conserved F or W. D genes are given only for firm matches. Clone sizes are given selectively: once, few, many, or a class where the clone is expanded.

DNA | CDR3 | V | D | size | J
TGTGCCACCAGGATGGGACAGAGCTCCTACGAGCAGTACTTC | CATRMGQSSYEQYF | TRBV10-3 | TRBD1 | few | TRBJ2-7
TGTGCCAGCAGCTCACCTTATACAGGGCCGGTCACAGATACGCAGTATTTT | CASSSPYTGPVTDTQYF | TRBV7-9 | . | . | TRBJ2-3
TGCGCCAGCAGCTACCCACCCGCAACAGGGGGCAGGGGCTACACCTTC | CASSYPPATGGRGYTF | TRBV4-1 | TRBD1 | . | TRBJ1-2
TGTGCCAGCAGTAGACAGGGGGATCGACTAGAGCAGTTCTTC | CASSRQGDRLEQFF | TRBV6-5 | TRBD1 | few | TRBJ2-1
TGTGTCAGCACCCACCGGGACACCTCCTACAATGAGCAGTTCTTC | CVSTHRDTSYNEQFF | TRBV14 | . | . | TRBJ2-1
TGTGCCAGCTTGTTTTCAGGAAACGCACAAGAGACCCAGTACTTC | CASLFSGNAQETQYF | TRBV28 | . | . | TRBJ2-5
TGTGCCAGCAGCCCGACGGGGGTTTTCGGGGCTGGCTACACCTTC | CASSPTGVFGAGYTF | TRBV9 | . | . | TRBJ1-2
TGCGCCAGCAGCCAAGATTTGGGCCGCGAGGAGCAGTACTTC | CASSQDLGREEQYF | TRBV4-3 | . | . | TRBJ2-7
TGTGCCAGCAGGGGACTAGTAGGAAGGATCGAGCAGTACTTC | CASRGLVGRIEQYF | TRBV2 | TRBD2 | . | TRBJ2-7
TGTGCCAGCAGCTCTCCTGACAGGGGTTACGAGCAGTACTTC | CASSSPDRGYEQYF | TRBV5-4 | TRBD1 | few | TRBJ2-7
TGTGCCAGCAGCCCCGACAGGAACTATGGCTACACCTTC | CASSPDRNYGYTF | TRBV5-4 | . | few | TRBJ1-2
TGTGCCAGCAGTTTATTATCGTCTTCCTACGAGCAGTACTTC | CASSLLSSSYEQYF | TRBV6-6 | . | few | TRBJ2-7